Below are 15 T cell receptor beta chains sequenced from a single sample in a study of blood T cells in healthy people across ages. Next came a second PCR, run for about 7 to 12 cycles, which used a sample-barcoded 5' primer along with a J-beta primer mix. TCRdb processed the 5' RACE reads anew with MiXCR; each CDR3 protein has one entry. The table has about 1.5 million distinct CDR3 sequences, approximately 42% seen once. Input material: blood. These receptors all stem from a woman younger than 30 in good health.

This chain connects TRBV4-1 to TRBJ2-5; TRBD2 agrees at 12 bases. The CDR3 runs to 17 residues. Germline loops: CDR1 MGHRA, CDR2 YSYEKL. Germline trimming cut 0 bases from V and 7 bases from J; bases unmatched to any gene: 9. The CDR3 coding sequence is TGCGCCAGCAGCCAAGACGGGACTAGCGGGTTCCTCCGGACCCAGTACTTC. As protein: CASSQDGTSGFLRTQYF.

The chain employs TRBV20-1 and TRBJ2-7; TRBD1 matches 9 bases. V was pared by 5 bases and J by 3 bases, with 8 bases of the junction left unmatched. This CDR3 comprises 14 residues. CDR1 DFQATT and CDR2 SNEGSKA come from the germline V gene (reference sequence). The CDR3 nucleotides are TGCAGTGCTCGGGGGACAGGGAGGGGCTACGAGCAGTACTTC. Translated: CSARGTGRGYEQYF.

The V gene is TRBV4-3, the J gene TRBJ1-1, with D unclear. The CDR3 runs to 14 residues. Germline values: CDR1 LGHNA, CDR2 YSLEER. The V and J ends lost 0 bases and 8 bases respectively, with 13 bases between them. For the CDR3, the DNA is TGCGCCAGCAGCCAAGATCTTGAAGGCTCCGAAGCTTTCTTT. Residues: CASSQDLEGSEAFF.

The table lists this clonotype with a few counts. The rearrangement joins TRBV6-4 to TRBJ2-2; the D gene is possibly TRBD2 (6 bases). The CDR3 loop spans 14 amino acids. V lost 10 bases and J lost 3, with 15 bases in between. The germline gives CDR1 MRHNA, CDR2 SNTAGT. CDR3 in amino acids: CATRPGGDTGELFF. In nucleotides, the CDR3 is TGTGCCACACGTCCCGGGGGTGACACCGGGGAGCTGTTTTTT.

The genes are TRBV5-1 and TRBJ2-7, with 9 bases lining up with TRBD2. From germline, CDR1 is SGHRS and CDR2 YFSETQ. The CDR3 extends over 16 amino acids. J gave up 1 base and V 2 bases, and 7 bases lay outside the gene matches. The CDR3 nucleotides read TGCGCCAGCAGCTTCACAACGACTAGCGGTTCCTACGAGCAGTACTTC. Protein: CASSFTTTSGSYEQYF. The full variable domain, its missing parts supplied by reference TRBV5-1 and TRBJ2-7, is KAGVTQTPRYLIKTRGQQVTLSCSPISGHRSVSWYQQTPGQGLQFLFEYFSETQRNKGNFPGRFSGRQFSNSRSEMNVSTLELGDSALYLCASSFTTTSGSYEQYFGPGTRLTVT.

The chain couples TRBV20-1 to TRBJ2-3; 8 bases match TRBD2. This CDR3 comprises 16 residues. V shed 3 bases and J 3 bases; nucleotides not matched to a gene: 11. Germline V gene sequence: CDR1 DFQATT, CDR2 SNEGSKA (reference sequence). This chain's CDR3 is CSASGPVRGRTDTQYF. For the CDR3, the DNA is TGCAGTGCTAGTGGGCCCGTGCGCGGGAGGACAGATACGCAGTATTTT.

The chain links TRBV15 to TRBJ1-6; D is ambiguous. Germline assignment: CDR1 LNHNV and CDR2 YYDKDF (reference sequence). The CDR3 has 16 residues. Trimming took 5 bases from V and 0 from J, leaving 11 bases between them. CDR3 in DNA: TGTGCCACCAGCCCTCGAGTGGACTCCTATAATTCACCCCTCCACTTT. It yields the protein CATSPRVDSYNSPLHF.

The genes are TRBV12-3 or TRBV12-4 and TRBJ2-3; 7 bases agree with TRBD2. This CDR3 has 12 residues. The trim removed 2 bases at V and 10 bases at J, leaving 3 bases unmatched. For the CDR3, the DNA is TGTGCCAGCAGTTTAACCAGCGGGGCGCAGTATTTT. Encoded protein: CASSLTSGAQYF.

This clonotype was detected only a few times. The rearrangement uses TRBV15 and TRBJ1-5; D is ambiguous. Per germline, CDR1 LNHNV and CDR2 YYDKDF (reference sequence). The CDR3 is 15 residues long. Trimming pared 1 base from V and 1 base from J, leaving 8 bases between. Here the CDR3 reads CATSRGPGSNQPQHF. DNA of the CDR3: TGTGCCACCAGCAGAGGCCCCGGGAGCAATCAGCCCCAGCATTTT. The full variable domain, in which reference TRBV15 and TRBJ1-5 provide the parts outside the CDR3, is DAMVIQNPRYQVTQFGKPVTLSCSQTLNHNVMYWYQQKSSQAPKLLFHYYDKDFNNEADTPDNFQSRRPNTSFCFLDIRSPGLGDTAMYLCATSRGPGSNQPQHFGDGTRLSIL.

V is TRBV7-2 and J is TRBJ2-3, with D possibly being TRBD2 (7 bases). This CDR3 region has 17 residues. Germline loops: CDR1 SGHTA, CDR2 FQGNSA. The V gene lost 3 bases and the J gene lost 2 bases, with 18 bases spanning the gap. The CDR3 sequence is CASSLRGRASVTDTQYF. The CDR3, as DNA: TGTGCCAGCAGCTTGAGGGGGAGGGCCAGCGTCACAGATACGCAGTATTTT.

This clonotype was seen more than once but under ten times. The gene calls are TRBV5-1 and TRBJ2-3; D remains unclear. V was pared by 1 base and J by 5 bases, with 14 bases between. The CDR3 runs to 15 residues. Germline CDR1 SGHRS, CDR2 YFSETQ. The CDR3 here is CASSLFSNPQDTQYF. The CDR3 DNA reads TGCGCCAGCAGCTTGTTCTCTAACCCCCAAGATACGCAGTATTTT.

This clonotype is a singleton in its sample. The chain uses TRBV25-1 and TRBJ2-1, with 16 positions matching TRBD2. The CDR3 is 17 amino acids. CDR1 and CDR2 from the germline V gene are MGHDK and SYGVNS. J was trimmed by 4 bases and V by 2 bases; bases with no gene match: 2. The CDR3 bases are TGTGCCAGCAGTGAAACGGGACTAGCGGGGGGGTACAATGAGCAGTTCTTC. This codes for CASSETGLAGGYNEQFF.

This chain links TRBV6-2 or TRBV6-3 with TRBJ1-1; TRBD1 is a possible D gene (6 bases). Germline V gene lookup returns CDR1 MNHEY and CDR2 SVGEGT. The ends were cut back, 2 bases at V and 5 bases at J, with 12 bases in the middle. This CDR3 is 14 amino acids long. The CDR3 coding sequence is TGTGCCAGCAGTTACGGCAGGGGTGTAACTGAAGCTTTCTTT. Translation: CASSYGRGVTEAFF.

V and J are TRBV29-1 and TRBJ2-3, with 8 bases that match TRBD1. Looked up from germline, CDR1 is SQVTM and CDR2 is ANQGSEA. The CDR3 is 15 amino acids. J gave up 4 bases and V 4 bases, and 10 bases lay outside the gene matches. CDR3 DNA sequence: TGCAGCGTTGTGGGCGGACAGGGCCATTCAGATACGCAGTATTTT. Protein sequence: CSVVGGQGHSDTQYF.

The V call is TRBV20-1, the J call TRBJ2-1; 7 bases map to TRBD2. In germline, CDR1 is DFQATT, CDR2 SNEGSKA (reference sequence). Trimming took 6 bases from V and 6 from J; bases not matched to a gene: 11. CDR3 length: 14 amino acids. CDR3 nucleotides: TGCAGTGCCCCTCCCCGCGGGAGTAGCAATGAGCAGTTCTTC. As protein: CSAPPRGSSNEQFF.